Following are 29 T cell receptor beta chains from one sample sequenced in a study of identifying expanded T cells in peripheral blood. Generated by immunoSEQ multiplex PCR, the TCRdb table keeps only in-frame clones and is missing some. The data show 55,000 to 60,000 clones, with roughly nine tenths seen just once and roughly 3.5% held by the top ten. The source material was blood. The receptors come from a person aged 18-69 years in good health.

The V and J genes are TRBV2 and TRBJ2-3, with D hard to call. Trimming took 5 bases from V and 5 from J, leaving 8 bases between them. The CDR3 sequence is 12 residues long. The germline gives CDR1 SNHLY, CDR2 FYNNEI. The CDR3 DNA is TGTGCCAGCAGTCAGAGTAGAGATACGCAGTATTTT. It translates to CASSQSRDTQYF.

The V call is TRBV7-2, the J call TRBJ2-6; D is uncertain. Germline assignment: CDR1 SGHTA and CDR2 FQGNSA. Trimming removed 2 bases at V and 1 base at J, with 6 bases between. The CDR3 is made up of 15 amino acids. The CDR3 DNA reads TGTGCCAGCAGCTTAATCGGATCTGGGGCCAACGTCCTGACTTTC. This translates into CASSLIGSGANVLTF.

V is TRBV28 and J is TRBJ1-2; the match to TRBD1 covers 7 bases. The CDR3 runs 14 residues. The junction had 6 bases not matched to a gene; V was cut back by 2 bases and J by 6 bases. Germline CDR1 reads MDHEN; CDR2 reads SYDVKM. CDR3 in amino acids: CASSLKTGRDGYTF. The CDR3 DNA sequence: TGTGCCAGCAGTTTAAAGACAGGGCGGGATGGCTACACCTTC.

Only one count was recorded for this clone. The rearrangement links TRBV19 to TRBJ1-1, with a tentative D call TRBD1 (5 bases). Germline CDR1 and CDR2: LNHDA and SQIVND (reference sequence). With 6 bases removed from V and 3 bases from J, the gap between germline ends came to 20 bases. This CDR3 contains 16 residues. CDR3 DNA: TGTGCCAGTAGGGGTTCTGGTGAGGGGTACTACACTGAAGCTTTCTTT. Its protein is CASRGSGEGYYTEAFF.

The chain carries TRBV7-2 and TRBJ2-3; TRBD2 is a possible D gene (6 bases). The V gene lost 5 bases and the J gene lost 2 bases, with 17 bases spanning the gap. The germline gives CDR1 SGHTA, CDR2 FQGNSA. The CDR3 is made up of 16 amino acids. CDR3 sequence: CASSLESGYPTDTQYF. The CDR3 DNA follows: TGTGCCAGCAGCCTTGAGAGCGGGTATCCCACAGATACGCAGTATTTT.

The count of this clone is one. V and J are TRBV9 and TRBJ2-1; 8 positions match TRBD2. V gave up 7 bases and J gave up 5 bases; unmatched junction bases: 8. The germline V gene encodes CDR1 SGDLS and CDR2 YYNGEE. The CDR3 runs 14 residues. The CDR3 loop reads CASSRGGGHNEQFF. Here the CDR3 DNA reads TGTGCCAGCTCACGGGGGGGAGGCCACAATGAGCAGTTCTTC.

This rearrangement joins TRBV4-3 to TRBJ2-5; possibly TRBD1 or TRBD2 for D (5 bases each). Germline V gene sequence: CDR1 LGHNA, CDR2 YSLEER. This CDR3 is built from 17 residues. V was shortened by 1 base and J by 4 bases, with 19 bases between the two germline ends. The chain's CDR3 is CASSQARGGGVAETQYF. The CDR3 region has the DNA TGCGCCAGCAGCCAAGCCCGTGGGGGTGGGGTTGCAGAGACCCAGTACTTC.

The CDR3 DNA follows: TGTGCCAGCAGCTTAGTCTCTAGCGGGCTCTACGAGCAGTACTTC. It yields the protein CASSLVSSGLYEQYF. This chain connects TRBV7-2 to TRBJ2-7; the match to TRBD2 covers 8 bases. The trim removed 1 base at V and 3 bases at J, leaving 5 bases unmatched. The CDR3 loop spans 15 amino acids. Germline V gives CDR1 SGHTA, CDR2 FQGNSA. The variable domain in full, completed from reference TRBV7-2 and TRBJ2-7, reads GAGVSQSPSNKVTEKGKDVELRCDPISGHTALYWYRQSLGQGLEFLIYFQGNSAPDKSGLPSDRFSAERTGGSVSTLTIQRTQQEDSAVYLCASSLVSSGLYEQYFGPGTRLTVT.

The gene calls are TRBV27 and TRBJ1-1, with D maybe TRBD1 (5 bases). With 5 bases removed from V and 5 bases from J, the gap between germline ends came to 21 bases. In germline, CDR1 is MNHEY, CDR2 SMNVEV (reference sequence). The CDR3 covers 16 residues. In DNA form, the CDR3 reads TGTGCCAGCAGTCCGAACCCCGGGGGGGGAGGGACTGAAGCTTTCTTT. Its protein is CASSPNPGGGGTEAFF.

The V gene is TRBV5-1, the J gene TRBJ2-5; 8 nucleotides match TRBD1. This CDR3 has 15 residues. J was trimmed by 4 bases and V by 3 bases; bases with no gene match: 8. CDR1 SGHRS and CDR2 YFSETQ come from the germline V gene. CDR3 bases: TGCGCCAGCAGCTATCGACAGGGGTACCTAGAGACCCAGTACTTC. It encodes CASSYRQGYLETQYF. Full variable domain (rest looked up from reference TRBV5-1 and TRBJ2-5): KAGVTQTPRYLIKTRGQQVTLSCSPISGHRSVSWYQQTPGQGLQFLFEYFSETQRNKGNFPGRFSGRQFSNSRSEMNVSTLELGDSALYLCASSYRQGYLETQYFGPGTRLLVL.

The chain combines TRBV29-1 with TRBJ2-7, with 7 nucleotides matching TRBD1. The V gene end was trimmed by 5 bases and the J gene end by 3 bases; junction bases not matched to a gene: 16. From germline, CDR1 is SQVTM and CDR2 ANQGSEA. The CDR3 is 16 amino acids. The CDR3: CSVTRPGGGRGYEQYF. The CDR3 DNA reads TGCAGCGTTACAAGGCCAGGGGGTGGTCGGGGCTACGAGCAGTACTTC.

The chain couples TRBV10-1 to TRBJ2-3; 7 bases fit TRBD2. The V segment lost 4 bases and the J segment 0 bases; nucleotides outside the gene matches: 4. The CDR3 covers 15 residues. CDR1 WNHNN and CDR2 SYGVQD come from the germline V gene (reference sequence). CDR3 sequence reads: CASSAGRSSTDTQYF. CDR3 nucleotide sequence: TGCGCCAGCAGTGCCGGGAGGAGCAGCACAGATACGCAGTATTTT.

The chain couples TRBV28 to TRBJ2-7; 9 nucleotides align to TRBD2. Germline CDR1 is MDHEN and CDR2 is SYDVKM. The CDR3 totals 14 residues. V was clipped by 5 bases and J by 0 bases; unmatched bases: 2. In DNA form, the CDR3 reads TGTGCCAGCAGTATAGCGGGAGCCTCCTACGAGCAGTACTTC. Its translation: CASSIAGASYEQYF. The whole variable domain, remainder taken from reference TRBV28 and TRBJ2-7, is DVKVTQSSRYLVKRTGEKVFLECVQDMDHENMFWYRQDPGLGLRLIYFSYDVKMKEKGDIPEGYSVSREKKERFSLILESASTNQTSMYLCASSIAGASYEQYFGPGTRLTVT.

J is TRBJ2-7 and V is TRBV18; D possibly corresponds to TRBD1 (6 bases). Germline CDR1 KGHSH, CDR2 LQKENI. The CDR3 is made up of 13 amino acids. V shed 6 bases and J shed 3 bases, with 12 bases lying between them. CDR3 nucleotide sequence: TGTGCCAGCTCCTTACAGGGATACTACGAGCAGTACTTC. Its translation: CASSLQGYYEQYF.

The chain joins TRBV28 to TRBJ2-1; 7 nucleotides agree with TRBD1. V lost 5 bases, J lost 4 bases, and 5 bases stayed unmatched. The germline gives CDR1 MDHEN, CDR2 SYDVKM. The CDR3 is 14 residues long. The CDR3 here is CASSPWTGYNEQFF. The CDR3 DNA sequence: TGTGCCAGCAGTCCCTGGACAGGTTACAATGAGCAGTTCTTC. Variable domain in full (rest from reference TRBV28 and TRBJ2-1): DVKVTQSSRYLVKRTGEKVFLECVQDMDHENMFWYRQDPGLGLRLIYFSYDVKMKEKGDIPEGYSVSREKKERFSLILESASTNQTSMYLCASSPWTGYNEQFFGPGTRLTVL.

The chain employs TRBV6-1 and TRBJ2-7; no firm D call. CDR3 length equals 16 residues. V was clipped by 2 bases and J by 4 bases, with 18 bases between them. Germline CDR1 MNHNS, CDR2 SASEGT. CDR3 DNA sequence: TGTGCCAGCAGTGAATTACGGGCAGGTAATAGGTACGAGCAGTACTTC. Protein sequence: CASSELRAGNRYEQYF.

V and J are TRBV25-1 and TRBJ2-3; 7 nucleotides match TRBD2. This CDR3 has 14 amino acids. In germline, CDR1 is MGHDK, CDR2 SYGVNS. V lost 7 bases and J lost 2; bases outside the gene matches: 6. This chain's CDR3 is CASTKAGSTDTQYF. The CDR3 DNA reads as TGTGCCAGCACGAAAGCGGGATCCACAGATACGCAGTATTTT.

V and J are TRBV7-2 and TRBJ1-1; no clear D. This CDR3 contains 15 residues. Germline V gene sequence: CDR1 SGHTA, CDR2 FQGNSA. V was clipped by 5 bases and J by 1 base, with 14 bases between them. This CDR3 is CASSLRADQNTEAFF. The CDR3 DNA sequence: TGTGCCAGCAGCCTCCGGGCAGACCAGAACACTGAAGCTTTCTTT.

To note about this clone: One junction end does not reproduce the germline sequence, and a read error may be involved. V is TRBV7-2 and J is TRBJ1-6; maybe TRBD1 (5 bases). Germline V gives CDR1 SGHTA, CDR2 FQGNSA. The CDR3 length is 15 residues. The CDR3, as DNA: TGTGCCAGCAGCCTCCGGGACTCCCATAATTCACCCCTCCACTTT. Encoded protein: CASSLRDSHNSPLHF.

The chain carries TRBV21-1 and TRBJ2-5; the D call of TRBD2 is as the table states it, not checked on the DNA. TRBV21-1 constitutes a pseudogene. This CDR3 is 15 amino acids long. The CDR3 region is CASPGSGEMQETQYF. The CDR3 region has the DNA TGTGCCAGCCCCGGTTCCGGGGAAATGCAAGAGACCCAGTACTTC.

The chain couples TRBV9 to TRBJ1-1; D perhaps matches TRBD1 (5 bases). The V end was cut by 0 bases, the J end by 4 bases, with 13 bases between. The germline V gene encodes CDR1 SGDLS and CDR2 YYNGEE. The CDR3 spans 15 residues. Written as DNA, the CDR3 is TGTGCCAGCAGCGTAGTTGGGAGGGGAGGCACTGAAGCTTTCTTT. It specifies CASSVVGRGGTEAFF.

The chain uses TRBV7-8 and TRBJ2-1, with 9 bases identical to TRBD2. The CDR3 has 16 amino acids. With V trimmed by 1 base and J by 0 bases, 1 base remained unmatched. Germline V CDR1 and CDR2: SGHVS, FQNEAQ. CDR3 protein: CASSLGSGSSYNEQFF. In nucleotides, the CDR3 is TGTGCCAGCAGCTTAGGTAGCGGGAGCTCCTACAATGAGCAGTTCTTC. The whole variable domain, filled in from reference TRBV7-8 and TRBJ2-1, reads GAGVSQSPRYKVAKRGQDVALRCDPISGHVSLFWYQQALGQGPEFLTYFQNEAQLDKSGLPSDRFFAERPEGSVSTLKIQRTQQEDSAVYLCASSLGSGSSYNEQFFGPGTRLTVL.

This clone was observed a few times. The genes are TRBV5-6 and TRBJ2-5; 7 bases align to TRBD1. V was clipped by 0 bases and J by 1 base; unmatched bases: 3. This CDR3 spans 15 amino acids. CDR1 SGHDT and CDR2 YYEEEE come from the germline V gene. CDR3 sequence (DNA): TGTGCCAGCAGCTTGGAACAGGGGTCCCAAGAGACCCAGTACTTC. Residues: CASSLEQGSQETQYF.

The V and J genes are TRBV2 and TRBJ1-2; 8 bases line up with TRBD1. Unmatched junction bases numbered 10, after V lost 5 bases and J lost 8 bases. CDR3 length: 14 amino acids. Germline loops: CDR1 SNHLY, CDR2 FYNNEI. This chain's CDR3 is CASSFYQGAEGYTF. DNA of the CDR3: TGTGCCAGCAGTTTTTACCAGGGGGCGGAGGGCTACACCTTC.

V and J are TRBV7-2 and TRBJ1-5, with D tentatively TRBD1 (6 bases). Trimming stripped 1 base from V and 6 bases from J, with 16 bases between. CDR1 is SGHTA, CDR2 FQGNSA, per germline. The CDR3 sequence is 16 residues long. The CDR3 sequence: CASSLVIEIGGQPQHF. CDR3 DNA sequence: TGTGCCAGCAGCTTAGTTATAGAGATAGGGGGTCAGCCCCAGCATTTT.

The CDR3 nucleotides are TGTGCACTAAGTAGGGAGTGGCTCACCGGGGAGCTGTTTTTT. It codes for CALSREWLTGELFF. The V call is TRBV6-1, the J call TRBJ2-2; the D gene is possibly TRBD2 (5 bases). This CDR3 comprises 14 residues. Germline CDR1 reads MNHNS; CDR2 reads SASEGT.

The CDR3 reads CASSLEPSGQFF. CDR3 in DNA: TGTGCCAGCAGCCTGGAGCCGTCGGGGCAGTTCTTC. This chain uses TRBV14 with TRBJ2-1; no clear D gene. Trimming removed 4 bases at V and 12 bases at J, with 13 bases between. The CDR3 has 12 residues. CDR1 is SGHDN, CDR2 FVKESK, per germline. Combining the CDR3 with reference TRBV14 and TRBJ2-1 gives the whole variable domain EAGVTQFPSHSVIEKGQTVTLRCDPISGHDNLYWYRRVMGKEIKFLLHFVKESKQDESGMPNNRFLAERTGGTYSTLKVQPAELEDSGVYFCASSLEPSGQFFGPGTRLTVL.

The chain uses TRBV28 and TRBJ2-7; 8 nucleotides match TRBD2. CDR1 MDHEN and CDR2 SYDVKM come from the germline V gene. Unmatched junction bases numbered 2, after V lost 3 bases and J lost 4 bases. The CDR3 extends over 13 amino acids. CDR3 residues: CASSFVAGYEQYF. For the CDR3, the DNA is TGTGCCAGCAGTTTCGTAGCGGGATACGAGCAGTACTTC.

The chain recombines TRBV5-6 with TRBJ2-2, with D possibly TRBD1 on 5 matching bases. V lost 6 bases, J lost 3 bases, and 12 bases lay in between. The germline gives CDR1 SGHDT, CDR2 YYEEEE. The CDR3 has 14 residues. The CDR3 DNA is TGTGCCAGCAACCTAATAGGGGACACCGGGGAGCTGTTTTTT. It translates to CASNLIGDTGELFF.